Sequencing of this T cell receptor beta chain was carried out in a study of cytomegalovirus exposure and HLA in healthy donors. Study as a whole: Researchers previously reported finding about 110 million unique TCR beta sequences from approximately 190 million T cells.

With 60 Vbeta and 13 Jbeta primers, the PCR was carried out. Clones were read by immunoSEQ multiplex PCR, and TCRdb kept only the in-frame ones, dropping some. The data show some 160,000 clones, with roughly four fifths seen just once and roughly 3.5% held by the top ten. Trimming at V came to 5 bases and at J to 8 bases, leaving 9 bases not matched to a gene. Germline V CDR1 and CDR2: SGHTA, FQGNSA. The CDR3 is 13 amino acids. The sample comprised PBMCs. The chain carries TRBV7-2 and TRBJ2-7; 7 nucleotides agree with TRBD1. This clonotype was obtained from a male donor in good health and CMV-seronegative. The CDR3 region is CASSRDRVDQQYF. CDR3 nucleotides: TGTGCCAGCAGCCGAGACAGGGTTGACCAGCAGTACTTC.